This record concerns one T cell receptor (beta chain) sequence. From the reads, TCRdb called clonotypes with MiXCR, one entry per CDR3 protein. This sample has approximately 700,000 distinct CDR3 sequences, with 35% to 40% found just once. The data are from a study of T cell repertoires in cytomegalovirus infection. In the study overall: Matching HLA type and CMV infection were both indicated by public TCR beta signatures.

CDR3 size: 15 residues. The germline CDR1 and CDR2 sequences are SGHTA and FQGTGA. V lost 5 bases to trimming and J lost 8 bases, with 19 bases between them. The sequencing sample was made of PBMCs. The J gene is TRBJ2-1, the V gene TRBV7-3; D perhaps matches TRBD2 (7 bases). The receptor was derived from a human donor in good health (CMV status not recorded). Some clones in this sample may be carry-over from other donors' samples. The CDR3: CASSPRGGAKDEQFF. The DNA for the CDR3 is TGTGCCAGCAGCCCAAGGGGGGGGGCTAAAGATGAGCAGTTCTTC.